These 14 T cell receptor beta chains originate from one sample sequenced in a study of identical twins. TCRdb reanalysed the 5' RACE reads using MiXCR and keeps one entry per CDR3 protein. The sample holds 1.5 million to 2 million distinct CDR3 sequences; 25% to 35% are singletons and the top ten take more than 0.25%. Sequenced sample: cord blood. The receptors were sampled from a newborn girl in good health.

As to this clonotype: The germline gene is not matched at one end of the junction; a read error may be the cause. V usage is TRBV7-2 and J usage is TRBJ1-5, with no clear D. Germline V lookup: CDR1 SGHTA, CDR2 FQGNSA. This CDR3 has 15 amino acids. As DNA, the CDR3 is TGTGCCAGCGGCTTAACCCCGGATAGCAATCAGCCCCAGCATTTT. The encoded protein is CASGLTPDSNQPQHF.

The CDR3 here is CASSSRQGAGYGYTF. The CDR3 DNA follows: TGTGCCAGCAGCAGCAGACAGGGGGCAGGCTATGGCTACACCTTC. The V gene is TRBV6-6, the J gene TRBJ1-2; 10 positions agree with TRBD1. Germline CDR1 is MNHNY and CDR2 is SVGAGI (reference sequence). V gave up 6 bases and J gave up 4 bases; unmatched junction bases: 8. CDR3 length: 15 residues.

The chain links TRBV5-1 to TRBJ2-1; D ambiguous. The length of the CDR3 is 14 residues. The V end was cut by 6 bases, the J end by 3 bases, with 13 bases between. Germline values: CDR1 SGHRS, CDR2 YFSETQ. The DNA of the CDR3 is TGCGCCAGCATGAGGAGTTGGGTCTACAATGAGCAGTTCTTC. Its translation is CASMRSWVYNEQFF.

Only a few counts were recorded for this clonotype. The chain employs TRBV5-1 and TRBJ1-2, with D possibly being TRBD1 (6 bases). The CDR3 has 15 amino acids. Germline CDR1 is SGHRS and CDR2 is YFSETQ. V was trimmed by 1 base and J by 2 bases, leaving 12 bases between them. The CDR3 region has the DNA TGCGCCAGCAGCTTGACGGGACACAAAAACTATGGCTACACCTTC. Protein: CASSLTGHKNYGYTF.

The V and J genes are TRBV27 and TRBJ2-3; TRBD2 matches at 16 bases. The V segment lost 2 bases and the J segment 0 bases; nucleotides outside the gene matches: 2. Germline CDR1 and CDR2: MNHEY and SMNVEV (reference sequence). There are 18 residues in the CDR3. CDR3 protein: CASSLGTSGRASTDTQYF. CDR3 DNA: TGTGCCAGCAGTTTAGGGACTAGCGGGAGGGCTAGCACAGATACGCAGTATTTT.

This clonotype has a handful of counts. V and J are TRBV30 and TRBJ2-7; D uncertain. There are 13 residues in the CDR3. The germline V gene encodes CDR1 GTSNPN and CDR2 SVGIG (reference sequence). V lost 4 bases to trimming and J lost 2 bases, with 12 bases between them. CDR3 sequence reads: CAWKSWGPYEQYF. DNA of the CDR3: TGTGCCTGGAAGAGTTGGGGTCCCTACGAGCAGTACTTC. The full variable domain, with the rest looked up from reference TRBV30 and TRBJ2-7, is SQTIHQWPATLVQPVGSPLSLECTVEGTSNPNLYWYRQAAGRGLQLLFYSVGIGQISSEVPQNLSASRPQDRQFILSSKKLLLSDSGFYLCAWKSWGPYEQYFGPGTRLTVT.

This clonotype was seen a handful of times. The chain joins TRBV5-1 to TRBJ1-5; maybe TRBD1 (6 bases). The germline V and J ends were trimmed by 4 bases and 3 bases, with 14 bases remaining between them. This CDR3 has 15 amino acids. Germline-derived CDR1 and CDR2 are SGHRS and YFSETQ. CDR3 DNA sequence: TGCGCCAGCAGCCCTCTGGGACACCCCAATCAGCCCCAGCATTTT. Translating gives CASSPLGHPNQPQHF.

This clonotype occurred a few times. A junction boundary mismatches the germline segment, possibly from a read error. The J gene is TRBJ2-3, the V gene TRBV6-5; D is undetermined. The CDR3 consists of 11 residues. Germline values: CDR1 MNHEY, CDR2 SVGAGI. Written as DNA, the CDR3 is TGTACCAGCAGTTTGGCTGATACGCAGTATTTT. Translating it yields CTSSLADTQYF.

The chain carries TRBV6-1 and TRBJ1-1; D not certain. Trimming pared 1 base from V and 8 bases from J, leaving 8 bases between. CDR1 MNHNS and CDR2 SASEGT come from the germline V gene. The CDR3 is 12 amino acids. CDR3 amino acids: CASSEGRGEAFF. As DNA, the CDR3 is TGTGCCAGCAGTGAAGGTCGGGGAGAAGCTTTCTTT.

This chain links TRBV20-1 with TRBJ2-7, with D possibly matching TRBD2 (7 bases). Looked up from germline, CDR1 is DFQATT and CDR2 is SNEGSKA (reference sequence). The V end lost 5 bases, the J end lost 7 bases, and 21 bases lay between the germline ends. This CDR3 region has 14 residues. DNA for the CDR3: TGCAGTGCTGGGGGGGGAATAAGGGACAATGAGCAGTACTTC. Translation gives CSAGGGIRDNEQYF.

This clonotype was counted only a few times. The DNA of the CDR3 is TGTGCCAGCAGTTGGGGGGGTTTCGATGAGCAGTTCTTC. Encoded protein: CASSWGGFDEQFF. This chain uses TRBV27 with TRBJ2-1; 7 bases agree with TRBD2. The CDR3 is 13 amino acids. CDR1 is MNHEY and CDR2 is SMNVEV in the germline V gene (reference sequence). Unmatched junction bases numbered 5, after V lost 4 bases and J lost 8 bases.

This chain joins TRBV7-2 and TRBJ2-1; either TRBD1 or TRBD2 may fit D (6 bases each). Trimming removed 1 base from V and 10 bases from J, with 17 bases in between. Germline lookup yields CDR1 SGHTA and CDR2 FQGNSA. CDR3 length equals 15 residues. The CDR3 DNA sequence: TGTGCCAGCAGCTTAGATGTATCGGGGGCAGGCGAGCAGTTCTTC. It encodes CASSLDVSGAGEQFF.

This clonotype appeared a few times. The CDR3 DNA reads TGTGCCATCAGTGAGCCCCGGATTGGTAGCGGGAGAGGTCATGAGCAGTTCTTC. Its translation: CAISEPRIGSGRGHEQFF. V and J are TRBV10-3 and TRBJ2-1, with 9 bases that match TRBD2. V lost 2 bases to trimming and J lost 8 bases; unmatched junction nucleotides: 16. In germline, CDR1 is ENHRY, CDR2 SYGVKD. This CDR3 is built from 18 residues.

The chain combines TRBV12-5 with TRBJ2-1, with D tentatively TRBD2 (6 bases). The CDR3 totals 16 residues. Germline loops: CDR1 LGHNT, CDR2 FRNRAP. Trimming took 5 bases from V and 5 from J, leaving 19 bases between them. CDR3 DNA: TGTGCTAGTGGTCCGGGGGTAGCCCGGGGCCACAATGAGCAGTTCTTC. This codes for CASGPGVARGHNEQFF. Full variable domain (outside the CDR3, taken from reference TRBV12-5 and TRBJ2-1): DARVTQTPRHKVTEMGQEVTMRCQPILGHNTVFWYRQTMMQGLELLAYFRNRAPLDDSGMPKDRFSAEMPDATLATLKIQPSEPRDSAVYFCASGPGVARGHNEQFFGPGTRLTVL.